The sequence of this T cell receptor beta chain was determined in a study of PD-L1 blockade in urothelial cancer. The wider study: Bladder-origin urothelial cancer in males described about 90% of the 29 patients. Across blood samples, T cells had a median count of around 140,000.

Time point given: peripheral blood 6 weeks after treatment start. The CDR3 covers 15 residues. The V segment lost 4 bases and the J segment 5 bases; nucleotides outside the gene matches: 5. Germline V CDR1 and CDR2: MDHEN, SYDVKM. Synthetic TCR analog templates were spiked into all PCRs individually. TCRdb's table, derived via immunoSEQ multiplex PCR, lists solely in-frame clones and lacks some. Of roughly 110,000 clones in the sample, approximately 90% were seen once. V and J are TRBV28 and TRBJ2-1, with 10 bases matching TRBD1. The clonotype originates from a man in his sixties with urothelial cancer. The sample here was PBMCs, taken around atezolizumab (anti-PD-L1) treatment. CDR3: CASSSGGQGDNEQFF. For the CDR3, the DNA is TGTGCCAGCAGTTCCGGCGGACAGGGGGACAATGAGCAGTTCTTC.